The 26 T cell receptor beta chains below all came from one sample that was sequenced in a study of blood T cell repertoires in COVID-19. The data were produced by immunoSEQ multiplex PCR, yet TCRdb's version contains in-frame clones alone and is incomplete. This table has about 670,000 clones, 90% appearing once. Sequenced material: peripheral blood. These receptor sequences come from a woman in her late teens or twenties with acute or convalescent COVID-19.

The CDR3 coding sequence is TGTGCCAGCAGCTTTGATCCGGGACAAGGAAACACCATATATTTT. Its translation: CASSFDPGQGNTIYF. The chain uses TRBV5-8 and TRBJ1-3, with a tentative D call TRBD1 (6 bases). V was pared by 2 bases and J by 4 bases, with 13 bases between. Germline V gene data show CDR1 as SGHTS and CDR2 as YDEGEE. The CDR3 covers 15 residues. The full variable domain, its missing parts supplied by reference TRBV5-8 and TRBJ1-3, is EAGVTQSPTHLIKTRGQQATLRCSPISGHTSVYWYQQALGLGLQFLLWYDEGEERNRGNFPPRFSGRQFPNYSSELNVNALELEDSALYLCASSFDPGQGNTIYFGEGSWLTVV.

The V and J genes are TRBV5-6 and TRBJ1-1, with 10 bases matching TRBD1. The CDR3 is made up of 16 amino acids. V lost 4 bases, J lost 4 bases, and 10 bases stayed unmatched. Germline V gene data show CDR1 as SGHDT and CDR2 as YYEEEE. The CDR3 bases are TGTGCCAGCAGCCTCCGACAGGGGGCGACGAGCACTGAAGCTTTCTTT. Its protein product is CASSLRQGATSTEAFF.

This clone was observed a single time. The CDR3: CASSLGGALYGYTF. The CDR3, as DNA: TGCGCCAGCAGCTTGGGGGGCGCCCTATATGGCTACACCTTC. The genes are TRBV5-1 and TRBJ1-2, with D tentatively TRBD1 (5 bases). This CDR3 has 14 residues. V gave up 0 bases and J gave up 5 bases, with 11 bases separating them. The germline V gene has CDR1 SGHRS and CDR2 YFSETQ.

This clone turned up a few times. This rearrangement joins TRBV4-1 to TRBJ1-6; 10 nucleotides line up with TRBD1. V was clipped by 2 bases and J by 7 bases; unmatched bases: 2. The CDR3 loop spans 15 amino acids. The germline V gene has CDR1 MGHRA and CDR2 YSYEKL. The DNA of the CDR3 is TGCGCCAGCAGCCAAACGACAGGGGGCAATTCACCCCTCCACTTT. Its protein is CASSQTTGGNSPLHF.

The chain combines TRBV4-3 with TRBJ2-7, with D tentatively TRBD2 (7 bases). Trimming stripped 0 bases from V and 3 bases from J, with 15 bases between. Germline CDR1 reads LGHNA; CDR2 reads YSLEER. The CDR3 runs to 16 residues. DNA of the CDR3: TGCGCCAGCAGCCAAGATCGGACGGGGGGCAGCTACGAGCAGTACTTC. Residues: CASSQDRTGGSYEQYF.

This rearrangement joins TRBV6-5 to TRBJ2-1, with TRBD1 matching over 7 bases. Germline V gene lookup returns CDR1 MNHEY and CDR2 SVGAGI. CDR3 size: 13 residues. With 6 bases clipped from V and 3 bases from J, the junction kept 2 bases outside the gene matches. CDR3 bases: TGTGCCAGCAGCCGGGACAGCTACAATGAGCAGTTCTTC. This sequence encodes CASSRDSYNEQFF.

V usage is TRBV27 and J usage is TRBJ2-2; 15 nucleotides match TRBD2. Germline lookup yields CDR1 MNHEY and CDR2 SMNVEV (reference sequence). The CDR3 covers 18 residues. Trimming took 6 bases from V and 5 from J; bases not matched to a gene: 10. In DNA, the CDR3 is TGTGCCAGCAGCGGGCCAGGGACTAGCGGGGGGAGAACCGGGGAGCTGTTTTTT. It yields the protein CASSGPGTSGGRTGELFF.

CDR3: CASSKVVTDSPDEQYF. The CDR3, as DNA: TGCGCCAGCAGCAAAGTCGTGACGGACAGTCCTGACGAGCAGTACTTC. This rearrangement joins TRBV4-1 to TRBJ2-7; tentative D call: TRBD1 (6 bases). Trimming removed 5 bases from V and 5 bases from J, with 22 bases in between. CDR1 MGHRA and CDR2 YSYEKL come from the germline V gene. This CDR3 is 16 amino acids long.

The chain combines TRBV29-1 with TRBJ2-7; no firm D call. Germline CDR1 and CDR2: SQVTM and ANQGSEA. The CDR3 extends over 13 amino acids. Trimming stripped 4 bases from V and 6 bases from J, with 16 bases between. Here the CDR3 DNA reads TGCAGCGTTGTAGTTTTAGCTAGAGCCGAGCAGTACTTC. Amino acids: CSVVVLARAEQYF.

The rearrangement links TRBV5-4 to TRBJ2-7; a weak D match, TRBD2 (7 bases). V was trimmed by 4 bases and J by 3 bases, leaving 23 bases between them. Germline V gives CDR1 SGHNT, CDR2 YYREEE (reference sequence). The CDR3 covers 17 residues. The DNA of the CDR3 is TGTGCCAGCAGCCCTAGGGGCGGGGGCCGCTCTTTCTACGAGCAGTACTTC. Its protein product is CASSPRGGGRSFYEQYF.

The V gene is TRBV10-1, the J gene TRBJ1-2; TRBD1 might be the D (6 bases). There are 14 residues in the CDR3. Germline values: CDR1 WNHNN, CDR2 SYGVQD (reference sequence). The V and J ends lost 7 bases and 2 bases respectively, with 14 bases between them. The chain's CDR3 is CASIRTDQNYGYTF. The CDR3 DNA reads TGCGCCAGCATCCGGACAGATCAGAACTATGGCTACACCTTC.

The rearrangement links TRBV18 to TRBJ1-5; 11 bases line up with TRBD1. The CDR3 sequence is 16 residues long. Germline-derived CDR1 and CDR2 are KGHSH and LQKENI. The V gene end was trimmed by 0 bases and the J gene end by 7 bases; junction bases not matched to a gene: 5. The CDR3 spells CASSPPAGQGGQPQHF. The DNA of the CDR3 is TGTGCCAGCTCACCACCCGCGGGACAGGGGGGCCAGCCCCAGCATTTT.

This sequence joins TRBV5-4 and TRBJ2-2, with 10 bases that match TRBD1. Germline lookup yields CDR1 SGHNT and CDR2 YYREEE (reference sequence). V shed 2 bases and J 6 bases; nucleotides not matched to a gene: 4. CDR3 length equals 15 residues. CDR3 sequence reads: CASSFDRGRPGELFF. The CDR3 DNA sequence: TGTGCCAGCAGCTTCGACAGGGGGCGACCCGGGGAGCTGTTTTTT. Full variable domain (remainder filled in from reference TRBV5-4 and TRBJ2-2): ETGVTQSPTHLIKTRGQQVTLRCSSQSGHNTVSWYQQALGQGPQFIFQYYREEENGRGNFPPRFSGLQFPNYSSELNVNALELDDSALYLCASSFDRGRPGELFFGEGSRLTVL.

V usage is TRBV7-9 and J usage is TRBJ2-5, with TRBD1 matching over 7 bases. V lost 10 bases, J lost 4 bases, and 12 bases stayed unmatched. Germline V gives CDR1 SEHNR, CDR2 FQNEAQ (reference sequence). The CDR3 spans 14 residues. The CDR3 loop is CAIAIMNRGETQYF. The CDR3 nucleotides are TGTGCCATCGCCATAATGAACAGGGGAGAGACCCAGTACTTC.

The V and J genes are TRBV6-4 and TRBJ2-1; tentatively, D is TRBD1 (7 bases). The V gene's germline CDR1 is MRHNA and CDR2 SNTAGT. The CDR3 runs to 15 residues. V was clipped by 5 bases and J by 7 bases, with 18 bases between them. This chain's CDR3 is CASSTTSGGMNEQFF. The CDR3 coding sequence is TGTGCCAGCAGTACCACGTCAGGGGGGATGAATGAGCAGTTCTTC.

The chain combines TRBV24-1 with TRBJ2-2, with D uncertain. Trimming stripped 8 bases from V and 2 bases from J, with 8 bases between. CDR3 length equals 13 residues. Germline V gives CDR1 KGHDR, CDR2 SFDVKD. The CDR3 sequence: CATKSLNTGELFF. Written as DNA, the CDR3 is TGTGCCACCAAGAGCTTAAACACCGGGGAGCTGTTTTTT.

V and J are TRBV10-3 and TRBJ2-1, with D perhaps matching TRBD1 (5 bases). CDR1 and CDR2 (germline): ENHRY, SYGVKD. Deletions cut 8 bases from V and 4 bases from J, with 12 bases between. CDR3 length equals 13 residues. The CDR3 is CAIANQGYNEQFF. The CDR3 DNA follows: TGTGCCATCGCTAACCAGGGATACAATGAGCAGTTCTTC.

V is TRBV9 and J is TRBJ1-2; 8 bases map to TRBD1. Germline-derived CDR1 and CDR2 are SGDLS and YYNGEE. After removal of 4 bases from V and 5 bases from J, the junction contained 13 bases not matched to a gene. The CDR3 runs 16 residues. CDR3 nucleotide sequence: TGTGCCAGCAGCCCCCGGACAGGGCGCTTGACTTATGGCTACACCTTC. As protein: CASSPRTGRLTYGYTF.

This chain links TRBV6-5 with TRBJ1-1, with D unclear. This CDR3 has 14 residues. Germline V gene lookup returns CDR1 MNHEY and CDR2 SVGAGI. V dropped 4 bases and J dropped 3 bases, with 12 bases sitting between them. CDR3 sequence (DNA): TGTGCCAGCAGTTCCCCCTGGAGCTACACTGAAGCTTTCTTT. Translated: CASSSPWSYTEAFF.

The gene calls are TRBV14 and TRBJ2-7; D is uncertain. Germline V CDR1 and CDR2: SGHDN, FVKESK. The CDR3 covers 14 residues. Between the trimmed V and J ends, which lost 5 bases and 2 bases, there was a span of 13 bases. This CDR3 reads CASSSRMNPYEQYF. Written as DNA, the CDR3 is TGTGCCAGCAGCTCCAGGATGAATCCCTACGAGCAGTACTTC.

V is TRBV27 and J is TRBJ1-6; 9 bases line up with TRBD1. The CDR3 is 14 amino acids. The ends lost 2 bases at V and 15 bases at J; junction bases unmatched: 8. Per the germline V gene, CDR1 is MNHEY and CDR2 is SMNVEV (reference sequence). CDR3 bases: TGTGCCAGCAGTTTAGGACAGGGGCTCTCCGACCTCCACTTT. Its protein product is CASSLGQGLSDLHF.

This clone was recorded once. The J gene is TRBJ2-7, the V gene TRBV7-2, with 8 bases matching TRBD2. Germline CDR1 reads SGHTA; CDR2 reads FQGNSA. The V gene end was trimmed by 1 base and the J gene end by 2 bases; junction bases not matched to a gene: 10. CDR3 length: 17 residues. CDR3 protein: CASSLVAGTLKPYEQYF. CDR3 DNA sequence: TGTGCCAGCAGCTTAGTAGCGGGAACTCTCAAACCCTACGAGCAGTACTTC.

The CDR3 sequence is CASSLPTDSYNEQFF. CDR3 coding DNA: TGCGCCAGCAGCTTGCCGACAGACTCCTACAATGAGCAGTTCTTC. This sequence joins TRBV5-1 and TRBJ2-1; a weak D match, TRBD1 (5 bases). Germline V gives CDR1 SGHRS, CDR2 YFSETQ. Trimming left V 1 base short and J 0 bases short, with 8 bases between. The CDR3 contains 15 residues.

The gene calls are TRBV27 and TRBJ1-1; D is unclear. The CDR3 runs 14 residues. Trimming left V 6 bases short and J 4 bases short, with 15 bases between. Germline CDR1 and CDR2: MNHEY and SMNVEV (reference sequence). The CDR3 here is CASSLGGIATEAFF. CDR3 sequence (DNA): TGTGCCAGCAGCTTGGGCGGGATTGCCACTGAAGCTTTCTTT.

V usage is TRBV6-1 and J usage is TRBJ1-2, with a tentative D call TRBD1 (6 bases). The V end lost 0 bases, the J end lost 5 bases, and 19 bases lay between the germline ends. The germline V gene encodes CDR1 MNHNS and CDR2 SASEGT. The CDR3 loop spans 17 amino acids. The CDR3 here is CASSEAPIWGRKYGYTF. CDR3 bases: TGTGCCAGCAGTGAAGCTCCGATCTGGGGGCGTAAATATGGCTACACCTTC.

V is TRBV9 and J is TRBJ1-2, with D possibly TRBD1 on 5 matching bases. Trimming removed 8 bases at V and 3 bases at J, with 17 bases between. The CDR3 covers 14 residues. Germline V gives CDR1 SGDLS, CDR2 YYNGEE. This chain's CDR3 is CASRPRGGDYGYTF. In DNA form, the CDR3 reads TGTGCCAGTCGACCTCGGGGGGGTGACTATGGCTACACCTTC.